This T cell receptor beta chain was captured in a study of blood T cells in healthy people across ages. Study results and caveats: In older individuals, TCR beta diversity per million T cells was lower, falling roughly linearly with age. Long-lived donors had more naive CD4+ cells and higher diversity than aged donors.

For the second PCR, which ran for roughly 6 to 11 cycles, a sample-barcoded 5' primer and a J-beta primer mix were used. Carrying 12 random nucleotides, a template-switch adaptor labeled each individual cDNA molecule. Via MiXCR, TCRdb re-called the 5' RACE reads, giving one row per CDR3 protein. The sample has about 930,000 distinct CDR3 sequences, approximately 32% seen once. This CDR3 is 16 amino acids long. V lost 2 bases and J lost 0, with 10 bases in between. Germline CDR1 is MNHNY and CDR2 is SVGAGI (reference sequence). Turning to this clonotype: Its antigen is not known.

These data also formed part of another study, on T cells of mothers and their children.

This receptor was obtained from a woman aged 40-49 years in good health. The V call is TRBV6-6, the J call TRBJ2-2; D is undetermined. Sample: blood. The CDR3 loop reads CASSYPDGTNTGELFF. The CDR3 nucleotides are TGTGCCAGCAGTTACCCGGACGGCACGAACACCGGGGAGCTGTTTTTT.